The sequence of this TCR beta chain was determined in a study of blood T cells in healthy people across ages. As to this clonotype: The antigen is not known.

Using a J-beta primer mix together with a sample-barcoded 5' primer, a second PCR was run for about 6 to 11 cycles. TCRdb used MiXCR to reprocess the 5' RACE reads, holding one entry per CDR3 protein. Of about 680,000 distinct CDR3 sequences listed, around half are singletons. Findings and caveats of the study: The recorded TCR beta diversity per million T cells decreased in a roughly linear manner with age.

CDR3 length: 16 residues. The V gene lost 0 bases and the J gene lost 2 bases, with 11 bases spanning the gap. Germline CDR1 and CDR2: SGDLS and YYNGEE. The sequence was collected from a woman aged 60-70 years in good health. The gene calls are TRBV9 and TRBJ2-2; D ambiguous. Sequencing used blood. CDR3 amino acids: CASSVAASPNTGELFF. The DNA for the CDR3 is TGTGCCAGCAGCGTAGCCGCCTCGCCCAACACCGGGGAGCTGTTTTTT.